One and the same sample provided the 17 T cell receptor beta chains below, sequenced in a study of a mutant IDH1 vaccine in newly diagnosed glioma. Regarding time point: week 5, during vaccination. The content of each vaccine dose was 300 ug of mutant IDH1 20-mer peptide, and topical imiquimod accompanied it. No antigen has been assigned to these receptors. Clones were sequenced by immunoSEQ multiplex PCR, and TCRdb holds only the in-frame ones, with some missing. The sample lists about 40,000 clones, 80% to 95% occurring once. Sample: PBMCs, taken from a glioma patient whose treatment included an IDH1 peptide vaccine. Receptors originate from a man in his fifties with glioma.

The chain has TRBV5-1 and TRBJ2-3; D is perhaps TRBD2 (6 bases). Germline CDR1 reads SGHRS; CDR2 reads YFSETQ. Trimming left V 4 bases short and J 0 bases short, with 12 bases between. CDR3 size: 15 residues. CDR3 residues: CASSPGTRSTDTQYF. For the CDR3, the DNA is TGCGCCAGCAGCCCAGGGACTCGAAGCACAGATACGCAGTATTTT.

This chain joins TRBV18 and TRBJ2-3, with D unresolved. V lost 2 bases and J 0 bases, leaving 6 bases between the germline ends. CDR1 KGHSH and CDR2 LQKENI come from the germline V gene. This CDR3 is 14 amino acids long. CDR3 loop: CASSPGSSTDTQYF. CDR3 coding DNA: TGTGCCAGCTCACCAGGGTCTAGCACAGATACGCAGTATTTT.

The CDR3 here is CASSEQQMQETQYF. CDR3 bases: TGTGCCAGCAGTGAACAACAGATGCAAGAGACCCAGTACTTC. This chain connects TRBV2 to TRBJ2-5; D call uncertain. V was shortened by 2 bases and J by 2 bases, with 9 bases between the two germline ends. The CDR3 has 14 residues. The germline CDR1 and CDR2 sequences are SNHLY and FYNNEI.

V is TRBV5-8 and J is TRBJ2-7; no clear D. Trimming left V 6 bases short and J 2 bases short, with 15 bases between. Germline CDR1 is SGHTS and CDR2 is YDEGEE. This CDR3 has 14 residues. This chain's CDR3 is CASTPVAGAYEQYF. CDR3 DNA: TGTGCCAGCACCCCAGTGGCAGGAGCCTACGAGCAGTACTTC.

This rearrangement joins TRBV27 to TRBJ2-5, with a possible D match to TRBD1 (7 bases). The CDR3 is made up of 15 amino acids. Trimming cost V 5 bases and J 1 base, with 14 bases left between them. Per germline, CDR1 MNHEY and CDR2 SMNVEV (reference sequence). DNA of the CDR3: TGTGCCAGCAGTCCAGGGGGGTCGTTCCAAGAGACCCAGTACTTC. Residues: CASSPGGSFQETQYF.

The chain couples TRBV5-6 to TRBJ2-1; 9 bases are a match to TRBD2. Trimming removed 4 bases from V and 4 bases from J; junction bases left unmatched: 9. The germline CDR1 and CDR2 sequences are SGHDT and YYEEEE. This CDR3 is 16 amino acids long. In DNA, the CDR3 is TGTGCCAGCAGCCTGGCGGGCGGGGGGGTTTACAATGAGCAGTTCTTC. Amino acids: CASSLAGGGVYNEQFF.

This chain uses TRBV2 with TRBJ2-7, with 9 bases lining up with TRBD2. This CDR3 is built from 16 residues. Germline loops: CDR1 SNHLY, CDR2 FYNNEI. V lost 2 bases and J lost 2; bases outside the gene matches: 7. CDR3 in DNA: TGTGCCAGCAGTGAATGGAGCGGGAGGAGGCCCTACGAGCAGTACTTC. Translated, it gives CASSEWSGRRPYEQYF.

The genes are TRBV20-1 and TRBJ2-1; the D is unclear. V lost 0 bases and J 10 bases, leaving 7 bases between the germline ends. The CDR3 length is 11 residues. The V gene's germline CDR1 is DFQATT and CDR2 SNEGSKA (reference sequence). Here the CDR3 reads CSARDSGEQFF. CDR3 DNA: TGCAGTGCTAGAGATAGTGGGGAGCAGTTCTTC.

The CDR3 sequence: CASSHNALGQETQYF. CDR3 nucleotide sequence: TGCGCCAGCAGCCATAACGCACTAGGCCAAGAGACCCAGTACTTC. The J gene is TRBJ2-5, the V gene TRBV4-1; maybe TRBD2 (5 bases). The germline gives CDR1 MGHRA, CDR2 YSYEKL. The CDR3 is 15 amino acids. Deletions cut 3 bases from V and 1 base from J, with 12 bases between.

The chain has TRBV2 and TRBJ2-5; D assignment may be TRBD1 or TRBD2 (6 bases each). V lost 9 bases and J 1 base, leaving 9 bases between the germline ends. Germline loops: CDR1 SNHLY, CDR2 FYNNEI. CDR3 length: 12 residues. CDR3 bases: TGTGCCAGGGGGGGCCTCCAAGAGACCCAGTACTTC. Translated, it gives CARGGLQETQYF.

V usage is TRBV6-5 and J usage is TRBJ2-5; TRBD1 aligns across 7 bases. The J segment lost 7 bases and the V segment lost 7 bases, leaving 15 bases of the junction unmatched. The CDR3 is 15 residues long. Per germline, CDR1 MNHEY and CDR2 SVGAGI. As DNA, the CDR3 is TGTGCCAGCACCGAGGACAGGACCACCCGTGGGACCCAGTACTTC. It is translated as CASTEDRTTRGTQYF.

V usage is TRBV28 and J usage is TRBJ2-1; 12 nucleotides align to TRBD2. Trimming at V came to 8 bases and at J to 0 bases, leaving 8 bases not matched to a gene. The germline gives CDR1 MDHEN, CDR2 SYDVKM. The CDR3 runs 17 residues. The CDR3 DNA follows: TGTGCCAGCTTGACTAGCGGGGGATTCAGCTCCTACAATGAGCAGTTCTTC. Its translation is CASLTSGGFSSYNEQFF.

The rearrangement links TRBV7-8 to TRBJ2-1, with 7 bases identical to TRBD2. Germline V gene data show CDR1 as SGHVS and CDR2 as FQNEAQ. J gave up 6 bases and V 5 bases, and 7 bases lay outside the gene matches. CDR3 length: 14 residues. CDR3 coding DNA: TGTGCCAGCAGCCCTAGCGGCACACTCAATGAGCAGTTCTTC. Translated: CASSPSGTLNEQFF.

This clone was seen a single time. The chain combines TRBV4-1 with TRBJ2-7, with TRBD1 identical over 7 bases. Germline CDR1 is MGHRA and CDR2 is YSYEKL. V lost 1 base and J lost 4; bases outside the gene matches: 10. The CDR3 has 16 residues. The CDR3 reads CASSQVSKGAKYEQYF. CDR3 sequence (DNA): TGCGCCAGCAGCCAAGTGTCTAAGGGGGCAAAGTACGAGCAGTACTTC.

The chain joins TRBV30 to TRBJ1-1, with D maybe TRBD1 (6 bases). Germline V gene lookup returns CDR1 GTSNPN and CDR2 SVGIG (reference sequence). Trimming removed 0 bases from V and 7 bases from J, with 12 bases in between. The CDR3 consists of 13 residues. The CDR3 is CAWSVSQGSEAFF. The CDR3, as DNA: TGTGCCTGGAGTGTGAGTCAGGGGAGTGAAGCTTTCTTT.

The chain combines TRBV4-3 with TRBJ2-2; TRBD1 matches at 8 bases. Germline loops: CDR1 LGHNA, CDR2 YSLEER. V shed 3 bases and J 8 bases; nucleotides not matched to a gene: 14. This CDR3 has 17 amino acids. The CDR3 is CASSQRTGPLVTGELFF. The DNA of the CDR3 is TGCGCCAGCAGCCAGAGGACAGGGCCCCTTGTAACGGGGGAGCTGTTTTTT.

V and J are TRBV5-1 and TRBJ2-3; D ambiguous. There are 13 residues in the CDR3. In germline, CDR1 is SGHRS, CDR2 YFSETQ. The ends were cut back, 2 bases at V and 11 bases at J, with 15 bases in the middle. As DNA, the CDR3 is TGCGCCAGCAGCTTCTCCTCGGATTCGGGGCAGTATTTT. This codes for CASSFSSDSGQYF.